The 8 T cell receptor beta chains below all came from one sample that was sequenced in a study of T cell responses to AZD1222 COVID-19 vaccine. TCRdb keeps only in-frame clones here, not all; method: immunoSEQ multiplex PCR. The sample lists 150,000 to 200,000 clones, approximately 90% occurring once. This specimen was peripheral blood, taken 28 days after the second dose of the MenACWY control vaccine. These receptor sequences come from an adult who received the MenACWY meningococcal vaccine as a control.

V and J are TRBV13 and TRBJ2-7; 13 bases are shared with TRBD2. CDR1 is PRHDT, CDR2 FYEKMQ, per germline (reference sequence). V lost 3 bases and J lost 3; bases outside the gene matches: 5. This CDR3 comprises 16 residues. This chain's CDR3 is CASSFGTSGKDYEQYF. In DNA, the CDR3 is TGTGCCAGCAGCTTCGGGACTAGCGGGAAAGACTACGAGCAGTACTTC.

This chain's CDR3 is CAWPFLWARNNQPQHF. As DNA, the CDR3 is TGTGCCTGGCCGTTCCTATGGGCAAGGAACAATCAGCCCCAGCATTTT. This chain uses TRBV30 with TRBJ1-5; no clear D gene. V lost 5 bases to trimming and J lost 3 bases, with 20 bases between them. The CDR3 totals 16 residues. Germline V CDR1 and CDR2: GTSNPN, SVGIG (reference sequence).

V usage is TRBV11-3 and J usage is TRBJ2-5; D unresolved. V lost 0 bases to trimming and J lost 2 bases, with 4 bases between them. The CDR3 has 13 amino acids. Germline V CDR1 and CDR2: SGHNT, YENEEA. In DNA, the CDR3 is TGTGCCAGCAGCTTAGACGGACAAGAGACCCAGTACTTC. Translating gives CASSLDGQETQYF. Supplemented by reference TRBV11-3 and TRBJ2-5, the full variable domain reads EAGVVQSPRYKIIEKKQPVAFWCNPISGHNTLYWYLQNLGQGPELLIRYENEEAVDDSQLPKDRFSAERLKGVDSTLKIQPAELGDSAVYLCASSLDGQETQYFGPGTRLLVL.

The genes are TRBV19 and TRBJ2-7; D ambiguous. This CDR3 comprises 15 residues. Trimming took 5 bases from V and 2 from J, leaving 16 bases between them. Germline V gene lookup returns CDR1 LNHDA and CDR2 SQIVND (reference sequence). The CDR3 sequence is CASSLQFNEPYEQYF. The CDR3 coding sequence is TGTGCCAGTAGTCTACAATTCAATGAGCCCTACGAGCAGTACTTC.

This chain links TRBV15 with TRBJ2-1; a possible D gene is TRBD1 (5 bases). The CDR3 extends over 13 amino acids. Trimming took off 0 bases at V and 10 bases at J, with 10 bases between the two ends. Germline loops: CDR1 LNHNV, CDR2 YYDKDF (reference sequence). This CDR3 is CATSREQGREQFF. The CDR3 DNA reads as TGTGCCACCAGCAGAGAGCAGGGTCGGGAGCAGTTCTTC.

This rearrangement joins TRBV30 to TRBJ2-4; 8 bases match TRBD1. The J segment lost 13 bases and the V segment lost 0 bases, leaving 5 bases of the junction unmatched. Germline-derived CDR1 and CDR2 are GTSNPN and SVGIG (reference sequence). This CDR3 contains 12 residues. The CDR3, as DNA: TGTGCCTGGAGTGTACAAAGGACAGGGCAGTACTTC. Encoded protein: CAWSVQRTGQYF.

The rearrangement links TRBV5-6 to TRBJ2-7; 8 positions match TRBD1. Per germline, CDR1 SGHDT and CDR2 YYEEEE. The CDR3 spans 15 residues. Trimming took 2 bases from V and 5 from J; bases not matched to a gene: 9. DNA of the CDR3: TGTGCCAGCAGCTTCGCGACAGGGGAAAAGAACGAGCAGTACTTC. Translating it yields CASSFATGEKNEQYF.

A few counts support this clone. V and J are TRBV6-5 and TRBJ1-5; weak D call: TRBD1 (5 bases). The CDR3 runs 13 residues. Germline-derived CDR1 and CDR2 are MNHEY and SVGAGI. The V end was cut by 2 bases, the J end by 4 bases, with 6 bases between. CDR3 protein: CASSYDRNQPQHF. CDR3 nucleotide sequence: TGTGCCAGCAGTTACGACAGAAATCAGCCCCAGCATTTT.